The TCR beta chain described here comes from a study of T-cell memory formation after mild COVID-19. Turning to the study itself: TCR clustering was largely donor specific.

Many counts were recorded for this clonotype. The target antigen is unknown. The CDR3 extends over 15 amino acids. The ends were cut back, 4 bases at V and 4 bases at J, with 16 bases in the middle. Looked up from germline, CDR1 is MNHEY and CDR2 is SMNVEV (reference sequence). Points from the study as a whole: Nothing showed for sure that second-wave clones peaking on day 37 were SARS-CoV-2 specific. Clones that contracted from day 15 to 85 had balanced CD4/CD8; later expanders were CD4+ biased.

Constant-segment primers were used for 5'RACE, and the resulting TCR alpha and TCR beta cDNA libraries carried sample barcodes and UMIs. One entry per CDR3 protein, called by TCRdb with MiXCR from the 5' RACE reads. The sample contains more than 25,000 distinct CDR3 sequences, around 7% of which appear only once. The sample comprised PBMCs or a T cell subset sorted from them (not recorded which). The V call is TRBV27, the J call TRBJ1-1; D may be TRBD1 (6 bases). The receptor was isolated from an adult woman who had mild COVID-19 (a few samples of this study predate the infection). Cell type and time point are not known. CDR3 region: CASSWPGQGRTEAFF. The CDR3 DNA is TGTGCCAGCAGTTGGCCGGGACAAGGACGCACTGAAGCTTTCTTT.